Listed below are T cell receptor beta chains from one sample, sequenced in a study of a mutant IDH1 vaccine in newly diagnosed glioma. Repertoires were generated with immunoSEQ multiplex PCR, while TCRdb's copy carries only in-frame clones and drops some. The sample consists of tens of thousands of clones, under 90% of them appearing once. The antigens for these receptors are not known. Sequences were derived from PBMCs, sampled from a glioma patient whose treatment included an IDH1 peptide vaccine. Every receptor here comes from a man younger than 45 with glioma. Each CDR3 is given with its conserved first and last residue.

V gene	J gene	CDR3 protein
TRBV6-5	TRBJ1-6	CASSQLSSYNSPLHF
TRBV7-6	TRBJ2-2	CASSPTDRNTGELFF
TRBV11-2	TRBJ2-7	CASSPREDSYEQYF
TRBV7-2	TRBJ2-7	CASSFPGTGLYEQYF
TRBV30	TRBJ2-1	CAWSKGQAYNEQFF
TRBV19	TRBJ2-3	CASSGRPSTDTQYF
TRBV6-8	TRBJ1-3	CASVVGNTIYF
TRBV2	TRBJ1-6	CANEKQGTSPLHF
TRBV19	TRBJ2-7	CASSGRGTTYEQYF
TRBV30	TRBJ1-6	CAWSGRVGYNSPLHF
TRBV18	TRBJ1-3	CASSQAGTGSGNTIYF
TRBV7-8	TRBJ1-1	CASSSNGRGDTEAFF
TRBV14	TRBJ1-1	CASSQGTFRRAFF
TRBV6-5	TRBJ1-1	CASRTGTRGNPGAFF
TRBV5-1	TRBJ1-6	CASSLGPTGVPGSPLHF
TRBV11-2	TRBJ2-1	CASSLDGGVSGGLYNEQFF
TRBV5-1	TRBJ2-7	CASSLAGIPYEQYF
TRBV10-3	TRBJ2-7	CAIGDSPYEQYF
TRBV18	TRBJ1-4	CASSPKGATNEKLFF
TRBV7-2	TRBJ1-6	CASSLELYNSPLHF
TRBV6-5	TRBJ1-4	CASRPDRTGEKLFF
TRBV6-1	TRBJ2-5	CASGPFRETQYF
TRBV27	TRBJ2-1	CASSLSTSGQEYNEQFF
TRBV5-1	TRBJ2-7	CASSRIIAGISYEQYF
TRBV5-1	TRBJ2-1	CASSLSAYNEQFF
TRBV18	TRBJ1-2	CASSPAGIYGYTF
TRBV5-1	TRBJ2-1	CASSLTGTGDNEQFF
TRBV2	TRBJ2-3	CASSVGTTPRADTQYF
TRBV5-6	TRBJ2-7	CASSLGGEGDEQYF
TRBV18	TRBJ2-3	CASSPPAVKGGTQYF
TRBV6-5	TRBJ2-3	CASSYDGVSTDTQYF
TRBV2	TRBJ2-7	CASSVGGTGNSEQYF
TRBV29-1	TRBJ1-2	CSVEGRGLNYGYTF
TRBV2	TRBJ2-5	CASSDTVVETQYF
TRBV7-6	TRBJ2-1	CASSGTGVAGKQFF
TRBV7-8	TRBJ2-1	CASSPKRDTYNEQFF
TRBV19	TRBJ2-2	CASSISWGSNTGELFF
TRBV7-2	TRBJ2-7	CASSSTPSGEQYF
TRBV28	TRBJ1-1	CASSLLGGGEAFF
TRBV27	TRBJ1-1	CASSRQGGSTEAFF